This TCR beta chain was profiled in a study of T cell responses to AZD1222 COVID-19 vaccine. About the study: Doses given second, at about 4 or about 12 weeks, were pooled.

Overall study results and limits: Donors, mostly white British, included more females; clonal diversity was possibly underestimated.

Concerning this clone itself: Its specificity is not known.

The data were produced by immunoSEQ multiplex PCR, yet TCRdb's version contains in-frame clones alone and is incomplete. The repertoire holds about 120,000 clones, 88% seen once, with less than 6.5% in the top ten. Germline CDR1 and CDR2: MDHEN and SYDVKM. The CDR3 sequence is 13 residues long. Trimming shortened V by 4 bases and J by 0 bases, and 7 bases separated the two germline ends. This sequence was found in an adult in good health. The sample consisted of peripheral blood, taken on day 0 of AZD1222 vaccination. The genes are TRBV28 and TRBJ2-7, with D unresolved. CDR3 DNA: TGTGCCAGCAGTTCACACACCTCCTACGAGCAGTACTTC. It codes for CASSSHTSYEQYF.